The 13 T cell receptor beta chains given below trace back to one sample, sequenced in a study of cytomegalovirus exposure and HLA in healthy donors. The PCR had 60 Vbeta and 13 Jbeta primers. Repertoires were generated with immunoSEQ multiplex PCR, while TCRdb's copy carries only in-frame clones and drops some. The sample lists 120,000 or so clones, 75% to 90% occurring once. The sample comprised PBMCs. The receptors stem from a man in his thirties or forties in good health and CMV-seropositive.

V is TRBV27 and J is TRBJ1-2, with a possible D match to TRBD1 (5 bases). Germline V gene data show CDR1 as MNHEY and CDR2 as SMNVEV (reference sequence). This CDR3 comprises 12 residues. V was cut by 6 bases and J by 5 bases, with 10 bases left in between. The CDR3 nucleotides are TGTGCCAGCAGCGACTCAGGGTATGGCTACACCTTC. Protein product: CASSDSGYGYTF.

Written as DNA, the CDR3 is TGCGCCAGCAGCCAAGATTGGGGAGTAGGGACAGGAATGAGGACTGAAGCTTTCTTT. Translating it yields CASSQDWGVGTGMRTEAFF. The chain is built from TRBV4-1 and TRBJ1-1; 8 positions match TRBD1. CDR3 length: 19 amino acids. Germline loops: CDR1 MGHRA, CDR2 YSYEKL. The J segment lost 5 bases and the V segment lost 0 bases, leaving 17 bases of the junction unmatched.

The rearrangement joins TRBV18 to TRBJ2-7; 7 bases match TRBD2. The CDR3 has 15 amino acids. Germline loops: CDR1 KGHSH, CDR2 LQKENI. V lost 5 bases, J lost 1 base, and 8 bases stayed unmatched. CDR3 in amino acids: CASSAGTKGSYEQYF. The CDR3 bases are TGTGCCAGCTCAGCCGGGACTAAGGGATCCTACGAGCAGTACTTC.

The chain recombines TRBV28 with TRBJ2-4, with D possibly matching TRBD1 (6 bases). Trimming removed 6 bases at V and 6 bases at J, with 18 bases between. There are 15 residues in the CDR3. Germline V gene sequence: CDR1 MDHEN, CDR2 SYDVKM. CDR3 residues: CASSPLGTQRNIQYF. The CDR3 DNA reads TGTGCCAGCAGCCCGCTTGGGACACAGAGAAACATTCAGTACTTC.

This clone was recorded once. This chain joins TRBV21-1 and TRBJ2-1; TRBD1, the D gene given by the table, was not confirmed from the DNA. TRBV21-1 is a listed pseudogene. The CDR3 covers 14 residues. The CDR3 spells CASSFRDRYNEQFF. Written as DNA, the CDR3 is TGTGCCAGCAGCTTCCGGGACAGATACAATGAGCAGTTCTTC.

The V and J genes are TRBV7-9 and TRBJ1-2, with 7 positions matching TRBD1. This CDR3 region has 16 residues. J was trimmed by 5 bases and V by 5 bases; bases with no gene match: 14. Germline V gives CDR1 SEHNR, CDR2 FQNEAQ (reference sequence). The CDR3 protein is CASSPPNRGPEYGYTF. CDR3 nucleotides: TGTGCCAGCAGCCCCCCCAATAGGGGGCCGGAATATGGCTACACCTTC.

V and J are TRBV25-1 and TRBJ2-5; 7 nucleotides align to TRBD2. This CDR3 is 15 amino acids long. Germline V gene sequence: CDR1 MGHDK, CDR2 SYGVNS. V trimming: 1 base; J trimming: 2 bases; junction bases outside the gene matches: 4. DNA of the CDR3: TGTGCCAGCAGTGAATGGGGGGGAACTCAAGAGACCCAGTACTTC. Protein product: CASSEWGGTQETQYF.

V and J are TRBV6-1 and TRBJ1-1; D call uncertain. In germline, CDR1 is MNHNS, CDR2 SASEGT. The CDR3 loop spans 14 amino acids. V lost 3 bases to trimming and J lost 0 bases, with 8 bases between them. The chain's CDR3 is CASSDPSVNTEAFF. In DNA, the CDR3 is TGTGCCAGCAGTGACCCCTCAGTGAACACTGAAGCTTTCTTT.

This chain uses TRBV27 with TRBJ2-7; D possibly corresponds to TRBD2 (7 bases). The CDR3 spans 14 residues. Germline values: CDR1 MNHEY, CDR2 SMNVEV (reference sequence). Trimming stripped 4 bases from V and 0 bases from J, with 10 bases between. The CDR3 region is CASSWRGGSYEQYF. The CDR3 region has the DNA TGTGCCAGCAGTTGGAGGGGGGGCTCCTACGAGCAGTACTTC.

The V call is TRBV7-9, the J call TRBJ1-2, with a possible D match to TRBD1 (6 bases). CDR3 length equals 14 residues. Germline V gene sequence: CDR1 SEHNR, CDR2 FQNEAQ (reference sequence). Between the trimmed V and J ends, which lost 5 bases and 2 bases, there was a span of 12 bases. The CDR3 sequence is CASSPGQGNYGYTF. Written as DNA, the CDR3 is TGTGCCAGCAGCCCGGGGCAGGGGAACTATGGCTACACCTTC.

This clone was seen just once. J is TRBJ2-1 and V is TRBV21-1; the table's D call of TRBD2 was not tested on the DNA. TRBV21-1 has pseudogene status. CDR3 length equals 18 residues. CDR3 coding DNA: TGTGCCAGCAGCAAAGAGGGGTCTAGCGGGTGCTCCTACAATGAGCAGTTCTTC. It is translated as CASSKEGSSGCSYNEQFF.

The chain couples TRBV7-2 to TRBJ1-3; D is perhaps TRBD1 (5 bases). CDR1 SGHTA and CDR2 FQGNSA come from the germline V gene. Trimming removed 1 base from V and 2 bases from J, with 9 bases in between. This CDR3 is built from 15 residues. DNA for the CDR3: TGTGCCAGCAGCTTAGTAGCGGGGGCTGGAAACACCATATATTTT. Protein product: CASSLVAGAGNTIYF. Complete variable domain (other parts from reference TRBV7-2 and TRBJ1-3): GAGVSQSPSNKVTEKGKDVELRCDPISGHTALYWYRQSLGQGLEFLIYFQGNSAPDKSGLPSDRFSAERTGGSVSTLTIQRTQQEDSAVYLCASSLVAGAGNTIYFGEGSWLTVV.

This rearrangement joins TRBV5-1 to TRBJ1-4; D call uncertain. From germline, CDR1 is SGHRS and CDR2 YFSETQ. V was trimmed by 4 bases and J by 3 bases, leaving 13 bases between them. The CDR3 covers 15 residues. The CDR3 DNA is TGCGCCAGCAGCCTCGAGCCGCGAGCTAATGAAAAACTGTTTTTT. Its translation is CASSLEPRANEKLFF.